This TCR beta chain comes out of a study of T cell repertoires in cytomegalovirus infection. With respect to this clonotype: The antigen is undetermined.

The ends lost 5 bases at V and 4 bases at J; junction bases unmatched: 7. Germline CDR1 is MNHEY and CDR2 is SVGEGT. There are 17 residues in the CDR3. TCRdb reprocessed the reads via MiXCR and lists one record per CDR3 protein. The table has hundreds of thousands of distinct CDR3 sequences, 33% seen once. This TCR was recovered from a human donor in good health (CMV status not recorded). Some clones in this sample may be carry-over from other donors' samples. The source material was cultured PBMCs, sampled from culture after CMV antigen stimulation. The chain employs TRBV6-2 or TRBV6-3 and TRBJ2-2, with TRBD2 matching over 13 bases. The CDR3 DNA follows: TGTGCCAGCAGTCGGACTAGCGGGAGTGGAGTCACCGGGGAGCTGTTTTTT. Translation: CASSRTSGSGVTGELFF.